The entry that follows covers one T cell receptor beta chain sequence. Genomic DNA from unsorted samples was obtained from 70 million to 90 million PBMCs (per sample). This record belongs to a study of shared clonotypes between healthy human individuals. Using immunoSEQ multiplex PCR, the repertoire was profiled, and TCRdb retains in-frame clones only, with some absent. This sample carries 400,000 to 550,000 clones, less than 80% of them seen once, and the ten largest clones take about an eighth. Looked up from germline, CDR1 is SGHTA and CDR2 is FQGNSA. V lost 5 bases, J lost 5 bases, and 11 bases stayed unmatched. The CDR3 is 15 amino acids.

The chain combines TRBV7-2 with TRBJ2-7, with 8 bases lining up with TRBD1. Sequencing input: PBMCs. The sequence was obtained from a woman aged 35 to 49 in good health. Some clones in this sample may be carry-over from other donors' samples. The CDR3 sequence is CASSIRIGQGNEQYF. Here the CDR3 DNA reads TGTGCCAGCAGCATTAGGATCGGACAGGGCAACGAGCAGTACTTC.